This T cell receptor beta chain was documented in a study of blood T cells in healthy people across ages. Study outcomes and limitations: When set beside aged donors, long-lived donors presented more naive CD4+ cells and higher diversity.

Concerning this clonotype: Its antigen is unidentified.

PCR was performed a second time for about 7 to 12 cycles using a sample-barcoded 5' primer and a J-beta primer mix. TCRdb processed the 5' RACE reads anew with MiXCR; each CDR3 protein has one entry. The sample has 1.5 million to 2 million distinct CDR3 sequences, roughly 32% seen once; the top ten hold about 10%. Caucasian individuals from Russia who were healthy and aged 6 to 90 acted as donors. Every participating donor contributed roughly 10 milliliters of peripheral blood through a draw. With each sample, at least 5 micrograms of total RNA were extracted. Trimming removed 1 base from V and 3 bases from J, with 9 bases in between. The length of the CDR3 is 14 residues.

The sequence was obtained from a woman aged 25 to 45 in good health. Sequenced: blood. The chain recombines TRBV12-3 or TRBV12-4 with TRBJ1-1; D unclear. CDR3 nucleotides: TGTGCCAGCAGTTTAGGGACGTCCTACACTGAAGCTTTCTTT. It is translated as CASSLGTSYTEAFF.